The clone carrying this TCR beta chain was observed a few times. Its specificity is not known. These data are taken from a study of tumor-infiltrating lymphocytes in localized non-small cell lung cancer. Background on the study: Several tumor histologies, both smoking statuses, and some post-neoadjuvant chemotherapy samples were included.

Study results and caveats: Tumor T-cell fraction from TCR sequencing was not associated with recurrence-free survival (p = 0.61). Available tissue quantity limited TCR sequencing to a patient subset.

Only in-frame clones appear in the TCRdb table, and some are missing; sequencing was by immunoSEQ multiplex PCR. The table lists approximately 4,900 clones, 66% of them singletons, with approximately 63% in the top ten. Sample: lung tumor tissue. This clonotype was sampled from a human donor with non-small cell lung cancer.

In DNA, the CDR3 is TGTGCCAGCAGCTTAAGGGACGGTATCGAAAAACTGTTTTTT. Translated, it gives CASSLRDGIEKLFF. The chain links TRBV7-3 to TRBJ1-4; a possible D gene is TRBD1 (5 bases). V lost 1 base, J lost 8 bases, and 11 bases lay in between. CDR3 length equals 14 residues. Per germline, CDR1 SGHTA and CDR2 FQGTGA.